This T cell receptor beta chain was recovered during a study of regulatory T cells in long-lasting Graves disease. Germline V CDR1 and CDR2: SNHLY, FYNNEI. This CDR3 has 20 residues. The V gene end was trimmed by 6 bases and the J gene end by 0 bases; junction bases not matched to a gene: 15. Construction of the TCR beta libraries employed iRepertoire HTBI primers in conjunction with Arm-PCR of CDR3 regions. Each CDR3 protein gets one entry after TCRdb re-called the multiplex PCR reads with MiXCR. The data hold about 530,000 distinct CDR3 sequences, with 16% observed a single time. This clonotype was recorded at least ten times. This sample's time point: newly diagnosed GD, antithyroid drugs for less than 3 months. From RNA extracted from PBMCs, the TCR library was made. These data were also filed under a second study, of T cells in Graves' hyperthyroidism and ophthalmopathy.

This chain uses TRBV2 with TRBJ1-4, with 11 bases aligning to TRBD1. The sequence was obtained from a woman aged 40 to 65 with Graves disease. The material was peripheral blood mononuclear cells (PBMCs), obtained at new diagnosis, from a patient treated with antithyroid drugs. The CDR3 spells CASRQPKGTGGEATNEKLFF. The CDR3, as DNA: TGTGCCAGCAGGCAACCCAAGGGGACAGGGGGTGAGGCAACTAATGAAAAACTGTTTTTT.